This T cell receptor (beta chain) was sequenced during a study of T-cell memory formation after mild COVID-19. Study summary: There were largely donor-specific TCR clusters.

V shed 6 bases and J shed 2 bases, with 14 bases lying between them. CDR3 size: 13 residues. Germline CDR1 and CDR2: SQVTM and ANQGSEA. The study, taken as a whole, reports: Most CD4+ clones that shrank were in CM and EM, while CD8+ ones turned up in EMRA. The study detected some responding clones in pre-infection memory, suggesting cross-reactive memory joined.

This clonotype was recorded a few times. The target antigen is unknown. The TCR alpha and TCR beta cDNA libraries, bearing sample barcodes and UMIs, were generated by 5'RACE using constant-segment primers. TCRdb processed the 5' RACE reads anew with MiXCR; each CDR3 protein has one entry. The sample contains roughly 580,000 distinct CDR3 sequences, under 20% of which appear only once. Sequencing was performed on PBMCs or a T cell subset sorted from them (not recorded which). This chain joins TRBV29-1 and TRBJ2-7, with a possible D match to TRBD1 (5 bases). The sequence came from an adult woman who had mild COVID-19 (a few samples of this study predate the infection). Cell type and time point are not known. CDR3 sequence reads: CSVMTVTTYEQYF. The CDR3 region has the DNA TGCAGCGTCATGACAGTAACGACCTACGAGCAGTACTTC.